These 16 T cell receptor beta chains were sequenced from one sample in a study of blood T cell repertoires in COVID-19. Here immunoSEQ multiplex PCR was the method, and the copy in TCRdb shows in-frame clones only, minus some. The data contain around 140,000 clones, roughly 80% of them singletons. Sequences were obtained from peripheral blood. These receptors were obtained from a woman aged 80 or older with acute or convalescent COVID-19.

The chain combines TRBV29-1 with TRBJ2-2; a possible D gene is TRBD1 (6 bases). V was clipped by 1 base and J by 0 bases, with 9 bases between them. Germline CDR1 SQVTM, CDR2 ANQGSEA. CDR3 length equals 15 residues. Here the CDR3 DNA reads TGCAGCGTTGAAGTACAGGGAACGAACACCGGGGAGCTGTTTTTT. The encoded protein is CSVEVQGTNTGELFF.

A few counts support this clone. The DNA of the CDR3 is TGTGCCAGCAGTGAAGAACGGGCCGGGGAGCTGTTTTTT. As protein: CASSEERAGELFF. This chain links TRBV2 with TRBJ2-2, with no clear D. The CDR3 totals 13 residues. Trimming took off 1 base at V and 6 bases at J, with 6 bases between the two ends. CDR1 is SNHLY and CDR2 is FYNNEI in the germline V gene. Filled out from reference TRBV2 and TRBJ2-2, the complete variable domain reads EPEVTQTPSHQVTQMGQEVILRCVPISNHLYFYWYRQILGQKVEFLVSFYNNEISEKSEIFDDQFSVERPDGSNFTLKIRSTKLEDSAMYFCASSEERAGELFFGEGSRLTVL.

This chain uses TRBV5-1 with TRBJ1-1, with 8 bases aligning to TRBD1. The CDR3 sequence is 15 residues long. With 4 bases clipped from V and 0 bases from J, the junction kept 5 bases outside the gene matches. CDR1 is SGHRS, CDR2 YFSETQ, per germline. CDR3: CASSPGDRLNTEAFF. For the CDR3, the DNA is TGCGCCAGCAGCCCCGGGGACAGGCTGAACACTGAAGCTTTCTTT.

Notes on this clone: The sample carries other DNA sequences with the same CDR3. This rearrangement joins TRBV6-6 to TRBJ1-2; 7 bases align to TRBD1. From germline, CDR1 is MNHNY and CDR2 SVGAGI (reference sequence). V gave up 0 bases and J gave up 3 bases; unmatched junction bases: 7. This CDR3 is built from 16 residues. The CDR3 sequence: CASSYSEGAMDYGYTF. The CDR3 DNA reads as TGTGCCAGCAGTTACTCGGAGGGGGCCATGGACTATGGCTACACCTTC.

The chain joins TRBV5-5 to TRBJ1-2, with D perhaps matching TRBD1 (5 bases). V lost 2 bases to trimming and J lost 0 bases, with 11 bases between them. CDR3 length: 15 amino acids. The germline CDR1 and CDR2 sequences are SGHKS and YYEKEE (reference sequence). CDR3 in DNA: TGTGCCAGCAGCTTCGAGACAGCCACTAACTATGGCTACACCTTC. Translation: CASSFETATNYGYTF.

The genes are TRBV29-1 and TRBJ1-2, with 9 bases matching TRBD1. The CDR3 is 14 amino acids. J gave up 7 bases and V 0 bases, and 6 bases lay outside the gene matches. Germline V gives CDR1 SQVTM, CDR2 ANQGSEA. CDR3 bases: TGCAGCGTTGAAGAACAGGGGGCGTCAGGTGGCTACACCTTC. The encoded protein is CSVEEQGASGGYTF.

The rearrangement links TRBV5-5 to TRBJ1-2; 7 nucleotides line up with TRBD1. The V segment lost 0 bases and the J segment 4 bases; nucleotides outside the gene matches: 0. The germline V gene has CDR1 SGHKS and CDR2 YYEKEE (reference sequence). The CDR3 totals 13 residues. The CDR3 DNA reads TGTGCCAGCAGCTTGGGGACAGGCTATGGCTACACCTTC. Its translation is CASSLGTGYGYTF.

V is TRBV4-3 and J is TRBJ1-5, with D perhaps matching TRBD1 (5 bases). With 0 bases removed from V and 0 bases from J, the gap between germline ends came to 15 bases. CDR1 is LGHNA and CDR2 is YSLEER in the germline V gene. The CDR3 has 18 residues. The CDR3 DNA follows: TGCGCCAGCAGCCAAGAGTGGGAGGGACTATATAGCAATCAGCCCCAGCATTTT. It yields the protein CASSQEWEGLYSNQPQHF.

The V call is TRBV5-1, the J call TRBJ2-5; TRBD2 aligns across 16 bases. The trim removed 5 bases at V and 1 base at J, leaving 8 bases unmatched. Per germline, CDR1 SGHRS and CDR2 YFSETQ. The CDR3 loop spans 18 amino acids. DNA of the CDR3: TGCGCCAGCAGGCCCGGGACTAGCGGGAGGGTAGCCCAAGAGACCCAGTACTTC. As protein: CASRPGTSGRVAQETQYF. Variable domain in full (rest from reference TRBV5-1 and TRBJ2-5): KAGVTQTPRYLIKTRGQQVTLSCSPISGHRSVSWYQQTPGQGLQFLFEYFSETQRNKGNFPGRFSGRQFSNSRSEMNVSTLELGDSALYLCASRPGTSGRVAQETQYFGPGTRLLVL.

The J gene is TRBJ1-1, the V gene TRBV5-5; D gene unclear. The germline V gene has CDR1 SGHKS and CDR2 YYEKEE (reference sequence). This CDR3 region has 14 residues. The V end lost 0 bases, the J end lost 8 bases, and 14 bases lay between the germline ends. The CDR3 reads CASSLGTSAVEAFF. The CDR3 region has the DNA TGTGCCAGCAGCTTGGGAACCAGCGCTGTAGAAGCTTTCTTT.

The V gene is TRBV18, the J gene TRBJ2-6; TRBD1 matches at 8 bases. Germline V gene data show CDR1 as KGHSH and CDR2 as LQKENI. The CDR3 sequence is 18 residues long. V lost 3 bases, J lost 3 bases, and 10 bases stayed unmatched. CDR3 sequence (DNA): TGTGCCAGCTCACCTGGACAGGGCGTTGCCGGTGGGGCCAACGTCCTGACTTTC. This codes for CASSPGQGVAGGANVLTF.

This clone was detected a few times. CDR3 coding DNA: TGCGCCAGCAGCTCCCCCCCGACAGGGGTCGTCCCTTGGAACCAGAACACTGAAGCTTTCTTT. Amino acids: CASSSPPTGVVPWNQNTEAFF. The rearrangement uses TRBV5-1 and TRBJ1-1; 8 bases fit TRBD1. CDR1 is SGHRS, CDR2 YFSETQ, per germline. The CDR3 is 21 amino acids. V was clipped by 3 bases and J by 1 base; unmatched bases: 23.

The V and J genes are TRBV29-1 and TRBJ1-2; D call uncertain. The CDR3 spans 12 residues. V gave up 7 bases and J gave up 3 bases, with 12 bases separating them. CDR1 is SQVTM, CDR2 ANQGSEA, per germline. CDR3 loop: CSGEEGDYGYTF. In DNA form, the CDR3 reads TGCAGCGGTGAGGAGGGAGACTATGGCTACACCTTC.

The rearrangement joins TRBV12-3 or TRBV12-4 to TRBJ1-1; D gene uncertain. The V gene lost 3 bases and the J gene lost 2 bases, with 4 bases spanning the gap. The CDR3 spans 12 residues. The CDR3 spells CASSFGNTEAFF. The CDR3 DNA reads as TGTGCCAGCAGTTTTGGCAACACTGAAGCTTTCTTT.

The count of this clone is one. V and J are TRBV19 and TRBJ2-3; 7 bases line up with TRBD2. Per the germline V gene, CDR1 is LNHDA and CDR2 is SQIVND (reference sequence). The CDR3 contains 16 residues. The J segment lost 0 bases and the V segment lost 1 base, leaving 4 bases of the junction unmatched. The CDR3, as DNA: TGTGCCAGTAGTATAGGGAAGCGGGGTAGCACAGATACGCAGTATTTT. It encodes CASSIGKRGSTDTQYF. Full variable domain (outside the CDR3, taken from reference TRBV19 and TRBJ2-3): DGGITQSPKYLFRKEGQNVTLSCEQNLNHDAMYWYRQDPGQGLRLIYYSQIVNDFQKGDIAEGYSVSREKKESFPLTVTSAQKNPTAFYLCASSIGKRGSTDTQYFGPGTRLTVL.

The rearrangement joins TRBV6-6 to TRBJ1-1; 8 nucleotides agree with TRBD1. The J segment lost 5 bases and the V segment lost 5 bases, leaving 7 bases of the junction unmatched. The germline V gene encodes CDR1 MNHNY and CDR2 SVGAGI (reference sequence). The CDR3 extends over 14 amino acids. CDR3 sequence: CASSRPGGATEAFF. For the CDR3, the DNA is TGTGCCAGCAGTCGACCAGGGGGCGCGACTGAAGCTTTCTTT.